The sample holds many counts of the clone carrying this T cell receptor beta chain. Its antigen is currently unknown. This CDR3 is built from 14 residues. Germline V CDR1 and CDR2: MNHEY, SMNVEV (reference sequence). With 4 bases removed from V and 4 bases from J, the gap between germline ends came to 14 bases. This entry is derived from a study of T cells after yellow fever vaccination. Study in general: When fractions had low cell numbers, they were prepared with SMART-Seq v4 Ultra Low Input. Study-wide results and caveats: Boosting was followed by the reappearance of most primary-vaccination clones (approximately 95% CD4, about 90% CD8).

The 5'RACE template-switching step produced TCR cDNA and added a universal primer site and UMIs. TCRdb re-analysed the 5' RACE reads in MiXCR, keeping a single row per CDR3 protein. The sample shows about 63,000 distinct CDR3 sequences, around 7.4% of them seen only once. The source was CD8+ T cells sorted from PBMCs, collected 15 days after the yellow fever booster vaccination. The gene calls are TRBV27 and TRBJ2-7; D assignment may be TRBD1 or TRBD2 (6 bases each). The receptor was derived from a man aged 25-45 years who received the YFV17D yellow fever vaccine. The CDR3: CASSYRWGAYEQYF. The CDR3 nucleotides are TGTGCCAGCAGTTACCGATGGGGGGCTTACGAGCAGTACTTC.